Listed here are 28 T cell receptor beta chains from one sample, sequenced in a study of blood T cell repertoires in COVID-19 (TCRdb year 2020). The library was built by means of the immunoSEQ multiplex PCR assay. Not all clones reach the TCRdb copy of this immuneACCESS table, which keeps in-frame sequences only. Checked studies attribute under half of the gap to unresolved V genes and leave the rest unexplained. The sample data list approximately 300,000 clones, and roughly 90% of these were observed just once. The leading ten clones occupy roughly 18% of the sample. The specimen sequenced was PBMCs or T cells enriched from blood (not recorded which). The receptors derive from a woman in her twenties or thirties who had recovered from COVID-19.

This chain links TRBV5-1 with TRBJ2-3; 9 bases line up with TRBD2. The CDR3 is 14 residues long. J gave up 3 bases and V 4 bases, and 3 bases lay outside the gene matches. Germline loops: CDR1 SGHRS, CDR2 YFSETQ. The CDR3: CASSPGLATDTQYF. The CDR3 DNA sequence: TGCGCCAGCAGCCCTGGACTAGCGACAGATACGCAGTATTTT.

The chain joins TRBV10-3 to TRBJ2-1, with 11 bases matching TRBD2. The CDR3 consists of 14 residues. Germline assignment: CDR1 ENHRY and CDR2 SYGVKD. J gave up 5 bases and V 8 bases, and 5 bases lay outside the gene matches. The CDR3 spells CAIGGTSGNNEQFF. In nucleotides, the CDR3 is TGTGCCATCGGCGGGACTAGCGGCAACAATGAGCAGTTCTTC.

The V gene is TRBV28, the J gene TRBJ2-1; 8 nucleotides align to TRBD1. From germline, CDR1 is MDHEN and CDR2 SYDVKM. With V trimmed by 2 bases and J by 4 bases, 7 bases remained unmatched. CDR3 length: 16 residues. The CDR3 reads CASSLDGTGFYNEQFF. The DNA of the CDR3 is TGTGCCAGCAGTTTAGACGGGACAGGTTTTTACAATGAGCAGTTCTTC.

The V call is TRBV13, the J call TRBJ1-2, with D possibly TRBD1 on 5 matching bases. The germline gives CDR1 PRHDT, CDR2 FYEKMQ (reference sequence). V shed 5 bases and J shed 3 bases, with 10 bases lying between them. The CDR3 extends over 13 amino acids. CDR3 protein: CASSAGRDYGYTF. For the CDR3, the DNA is TGTGCCAGCAGCGCGGGACGGGACTATGGCTACACCTTC.

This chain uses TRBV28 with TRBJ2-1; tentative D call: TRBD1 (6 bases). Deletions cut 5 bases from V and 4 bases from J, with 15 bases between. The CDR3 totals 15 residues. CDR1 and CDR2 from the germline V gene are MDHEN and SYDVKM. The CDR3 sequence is CASSTDGQRYNEQFF. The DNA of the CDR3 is TGTGCCAGCAGTACTGATGGACAGAGATACAATGAGCAGTTCTTC.

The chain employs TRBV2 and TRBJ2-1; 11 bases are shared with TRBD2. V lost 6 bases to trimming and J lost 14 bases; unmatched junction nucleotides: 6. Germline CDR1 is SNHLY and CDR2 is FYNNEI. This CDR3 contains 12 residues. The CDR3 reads CASSPGLAAEFF. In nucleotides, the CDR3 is TGTGCCAGCAGCCCGGGACTAGCGGCGGAGTTCTTC.

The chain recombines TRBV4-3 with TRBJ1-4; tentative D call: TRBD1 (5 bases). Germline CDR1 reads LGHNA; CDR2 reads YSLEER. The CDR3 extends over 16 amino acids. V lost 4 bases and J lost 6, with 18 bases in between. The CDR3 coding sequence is TGCGCCAGCAGCCGAGTGATGGGGCAAGGAGATGAAAAACTGTTTTTT. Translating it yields CASSRVMGQGDEKLFF.

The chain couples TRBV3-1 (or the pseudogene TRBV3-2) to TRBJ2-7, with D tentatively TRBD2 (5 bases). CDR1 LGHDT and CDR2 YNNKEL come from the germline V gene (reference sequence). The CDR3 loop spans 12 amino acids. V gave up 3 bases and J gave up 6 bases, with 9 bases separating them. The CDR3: CASSQRRGEQYF. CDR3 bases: TGTGCCAGCAGCCAGAGACGGGGCGAGCAGTACTTC.

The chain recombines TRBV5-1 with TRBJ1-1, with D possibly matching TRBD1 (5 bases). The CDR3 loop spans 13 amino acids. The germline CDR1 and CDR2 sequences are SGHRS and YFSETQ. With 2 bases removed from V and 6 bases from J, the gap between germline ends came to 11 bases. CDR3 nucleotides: TGCGCCAGCAGCTTCCCAGGGAAATCTGAAGCTTTCTTT. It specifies CASSFPGKSEAFF.

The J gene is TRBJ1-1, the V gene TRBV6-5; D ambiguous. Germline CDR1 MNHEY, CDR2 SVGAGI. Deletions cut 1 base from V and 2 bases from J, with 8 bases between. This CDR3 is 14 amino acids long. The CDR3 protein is CASSYYGENTEAFF. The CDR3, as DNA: TGTGCCAGCAGTTACTACGGTGAAAACACTGAAGCTTTCTTT.

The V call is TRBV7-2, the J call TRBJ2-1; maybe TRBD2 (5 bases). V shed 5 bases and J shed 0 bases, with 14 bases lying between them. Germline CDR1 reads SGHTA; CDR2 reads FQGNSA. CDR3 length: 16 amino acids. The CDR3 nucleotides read TGTGCCAGCAGCCAGTTTAGCGATAGCTCCTACAATGAGCAGTTCTTC. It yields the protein CASSQFSDSSYNEQFF.

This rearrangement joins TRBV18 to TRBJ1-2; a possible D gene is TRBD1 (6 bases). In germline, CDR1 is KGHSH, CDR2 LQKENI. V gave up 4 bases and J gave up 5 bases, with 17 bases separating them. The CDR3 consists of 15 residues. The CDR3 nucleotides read TGTGCCAGCTCACTCTTCCCGACAGGACCTTATGGCTACACCTTC. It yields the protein CASSLFPTGPYGYTF.

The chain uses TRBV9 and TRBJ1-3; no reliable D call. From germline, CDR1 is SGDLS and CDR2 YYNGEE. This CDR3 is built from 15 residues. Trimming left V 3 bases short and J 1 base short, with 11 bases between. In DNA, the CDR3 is TGTGCCAGCAGCGCACAAGAACTATCTGGAAACACCATATATTTT. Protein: CASSAQELSGNTIYF.

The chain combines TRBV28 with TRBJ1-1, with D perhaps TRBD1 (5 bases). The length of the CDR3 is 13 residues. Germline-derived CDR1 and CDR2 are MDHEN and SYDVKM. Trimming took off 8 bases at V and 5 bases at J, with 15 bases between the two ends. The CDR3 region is CASVIPGGTEAFF. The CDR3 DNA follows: TGTGCCAGCGTCATCCCGGGGGGGACTGAAGCTTTCTTT.

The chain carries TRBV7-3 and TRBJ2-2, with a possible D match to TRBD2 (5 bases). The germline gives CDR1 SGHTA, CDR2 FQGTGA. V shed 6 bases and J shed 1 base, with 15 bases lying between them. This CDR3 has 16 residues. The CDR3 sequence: CASRRVASLNTGELFF. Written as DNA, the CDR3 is TGTGCCAGCAGACGCGTAGCGTCGCTGAACACCGGGGAGCTGTTTTTT. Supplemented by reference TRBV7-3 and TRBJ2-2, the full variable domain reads GAGVSQTPSNKVTEKGKYVELRCDPISGHTALYWYRQSLGQGPEFLIYFQGTGAADDSGLPNDRFFAVRPEGSVSTLKIQRTERGDSAVYLCASRRVASLNTGELFFGEGSRLTVL.

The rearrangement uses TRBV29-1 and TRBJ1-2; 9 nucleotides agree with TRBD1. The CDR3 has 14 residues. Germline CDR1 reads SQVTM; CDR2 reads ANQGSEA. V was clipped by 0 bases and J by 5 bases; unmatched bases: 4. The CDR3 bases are TGCAGCGTTGAAGACGTACAGGGGGCTTATGGCTACACCTTC. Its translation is CSVEDVQGAYGYTF.

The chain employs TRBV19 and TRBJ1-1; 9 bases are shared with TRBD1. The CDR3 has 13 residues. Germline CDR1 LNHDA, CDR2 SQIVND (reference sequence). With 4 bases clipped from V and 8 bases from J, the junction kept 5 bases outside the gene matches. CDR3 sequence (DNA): TGTGCCAGTAGTACGACAGGGGGGGCAGAAGCTTTCTTT. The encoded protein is CASSTTGGAEAFF.

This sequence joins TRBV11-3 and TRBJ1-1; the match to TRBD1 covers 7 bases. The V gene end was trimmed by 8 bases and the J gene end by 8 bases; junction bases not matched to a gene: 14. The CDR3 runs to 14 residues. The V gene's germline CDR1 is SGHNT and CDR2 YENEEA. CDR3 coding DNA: TGTGCCAGCGGCATAGGTGGTGACAGGGCGGAAGCTTTCTTT. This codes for CASGIGGDRAEAFF.

The CDR3 sequence is CASESWAMNTEAFF. CDR3 bases: TGTGCCAGCGAATCGTGGGCCATGAACACTGAAGCTTTCTTT. The rearrangement joins TRBV28 to TRBJ1-1, with D unclear. Looked up from germline, CDR1 is MDHEN and CDR2 is SYDVKM. The CDR3 runs to 14 residues. Trimming cost V 8 bases and J 0 bases, with 13 bases left between them.

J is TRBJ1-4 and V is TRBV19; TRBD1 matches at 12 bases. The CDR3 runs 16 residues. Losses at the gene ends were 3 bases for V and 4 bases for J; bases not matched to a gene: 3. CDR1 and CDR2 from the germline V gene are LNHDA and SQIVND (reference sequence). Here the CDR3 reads CASSMGTGGLNEKLFF. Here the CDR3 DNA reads TGTGCCAGTAGTATGGGGACAGGGGGCCTTAATGAAAAACTGTTTTTT.

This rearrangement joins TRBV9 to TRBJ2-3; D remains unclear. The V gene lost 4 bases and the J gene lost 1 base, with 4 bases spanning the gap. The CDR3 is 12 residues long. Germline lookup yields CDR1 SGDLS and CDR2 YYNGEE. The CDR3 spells CASSLGTDTQYF. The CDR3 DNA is TGTGCCAGCAGCCTTGGCACAGATACGCAGTATTTT.

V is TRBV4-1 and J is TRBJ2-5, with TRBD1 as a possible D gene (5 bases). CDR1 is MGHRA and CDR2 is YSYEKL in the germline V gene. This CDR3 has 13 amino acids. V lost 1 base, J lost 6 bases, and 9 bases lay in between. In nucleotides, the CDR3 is TGCGCCAGCAGCCAAGGCAGGGATCAGACCCAGTACTTC. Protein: CASSQGRDQTQYF.

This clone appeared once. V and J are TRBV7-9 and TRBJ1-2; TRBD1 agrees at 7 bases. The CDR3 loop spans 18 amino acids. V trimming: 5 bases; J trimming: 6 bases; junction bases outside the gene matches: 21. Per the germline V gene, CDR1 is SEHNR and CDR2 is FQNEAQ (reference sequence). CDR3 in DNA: TGTGCCAGCAGCCAAAAGGGACAGACGAAACCAAAGTATGATGGCTACACCTTC. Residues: CASSQKGQTKPKYDGYTF.

CDR3 protein: CASSHARGGDVAKNIQYF. In DNA form, the CDR3 reads TGCGCCAGCAGCCACGCCCGTGGGGGGGACGTCGCCAAAAACATTCAGTACTTC. The chain is built from TRBV4-1 and TRBJ2-4, with 7 bases aligning to TRBD2. Germline V gene data show CDR1 as MGHRA and CDR2 as YSYEKL. Trimming at V came to 3 bases and at J to 1 base, leaving 12 bases not matched to a gene. The CDR3 spans 18 residues.

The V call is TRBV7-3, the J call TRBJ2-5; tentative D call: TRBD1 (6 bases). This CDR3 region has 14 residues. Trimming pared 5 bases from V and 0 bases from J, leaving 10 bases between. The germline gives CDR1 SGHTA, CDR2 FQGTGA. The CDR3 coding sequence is TGTGCCAGCAGCCCCGGGACAAACCAAGAGACCCAGTACTTC. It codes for CASSPGTNQETQYF.

CDR3 bases: TGTGCCAGTTCTAACACTGAAGCTTTCTTT. As protein: CASSNTEAFF. This chain uses TRBV6-5 with TRBJ1-1, with unresolved D. The V end was cut by 9 bases, the J end by 2 bases, with 4 bases between. This CDR3 has 10 residues. Germline loops: CDR1 MNHEY, CDR2 SVGAGI.

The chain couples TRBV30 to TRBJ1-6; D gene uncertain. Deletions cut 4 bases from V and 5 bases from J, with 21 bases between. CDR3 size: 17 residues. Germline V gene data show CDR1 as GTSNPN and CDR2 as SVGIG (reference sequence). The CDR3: CAWMAGSIYFNNSPLHF. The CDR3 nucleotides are TGTGCCTGGATGGCGGGCAGTATATACTTTAATAATTCACCCCTCCACTTT.

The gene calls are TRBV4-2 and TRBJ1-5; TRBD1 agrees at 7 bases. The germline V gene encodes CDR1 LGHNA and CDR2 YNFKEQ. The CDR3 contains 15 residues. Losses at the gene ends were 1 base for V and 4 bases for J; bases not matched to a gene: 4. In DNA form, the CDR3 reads TGTGCCAGCAGCCAAGGTCGACAGGGTAATCAGCCCCAGCATTTT. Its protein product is CASSQGRQGNQPQHF.